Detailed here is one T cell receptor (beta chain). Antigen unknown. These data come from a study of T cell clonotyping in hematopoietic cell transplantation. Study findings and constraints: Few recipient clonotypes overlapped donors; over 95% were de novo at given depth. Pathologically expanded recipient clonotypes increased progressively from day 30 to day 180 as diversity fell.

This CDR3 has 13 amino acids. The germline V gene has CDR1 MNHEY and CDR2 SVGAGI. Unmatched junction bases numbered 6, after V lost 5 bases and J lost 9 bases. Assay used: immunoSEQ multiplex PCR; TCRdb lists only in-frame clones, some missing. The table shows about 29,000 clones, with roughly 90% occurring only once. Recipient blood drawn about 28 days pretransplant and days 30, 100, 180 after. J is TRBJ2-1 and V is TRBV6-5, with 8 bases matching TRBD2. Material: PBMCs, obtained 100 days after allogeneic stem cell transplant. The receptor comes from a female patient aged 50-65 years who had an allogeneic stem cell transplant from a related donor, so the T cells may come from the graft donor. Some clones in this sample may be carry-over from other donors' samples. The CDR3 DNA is TGTGCCAGCAGTCCGGGGGGGGCCGGTGAGCAGTTCTTC. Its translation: CASSPGGAGEQFF.